This passage covers 20 T cell receptor beta chains from one sample sequenced in a study of neoadjuvant anti-PD-1 for oral cavity cancer. Time point reported: after neoadjuvant nivolumab, at surgical resection. Produced via immunoSEQ multiplex PCR; TCRdb's table is partial and in-frame only. The sample includes over 65,000 clones, 86% seen only once; the top ten take around 2.6%. The specimen comprised PBMCs, sampled after nivolumab (anti-PD-1) treatment. The receptors stem from a person aged 35-79 years with oral cavity squamous cell carcinoma.

The genes are TRBV4-1 and TRBJ2-1, with D possibly matching TRBD2 (5 bases). The V gene lost 2 bases and the J gene lost 10 bases, with 12 bases spanning the gap. The CDR3 sequence is 13 residues long. The germline gives CDR1 MGHRA, CDR2 YSYEKL. The CDR3, as DNA: TGCGCCAGCAGCCAACAACGGGAAAGGGAGCAGTTCTTC. Translated, it gives CASSQQREREQFF.

V and J are TRBV10-3 and TRBJ2-6, with a tentative D call TRBD1 (5 bases). Between the trimmed V and J ends, which lost 5 bases and 0 bases, there was a span of 5 bases. The CDR3 covers 14 residues. Germline CDR1 is ENHRY and CDR2 is SYGVKD. For the CDR3, the DNA is TGTGCCATCAGTCAGGGCTCTGGGGCCAACGTCCTGACTTTC. It specifies CAISQGSGANVLTF.

The chain carries TRBV6-6 and TRBJ1-1; 7 bases are shared with TRBD1. The CDR3 runs 12 residues. Germline CDR1 and CDR2: MNHNY and SVGAGI (reference sequence). Trimming cost V 4 bases and J 4 bases; bases outside gene matches: 0. This CDR3 is CASSSGGTEAFF. CDR3 coding DNA: TGTGCCAGCAGTTCAGGGGGCACTGAAGCTTTCTTT.

This sequence joins TRBV6-4 and TRBJ1-2, with 9 bases lining up with TRBD1. The CDR3 runs 13 residues. J gave up 6 bases and V 6 bases, and 5 bases lay outside the gene matches. The germline CDR1 and CDR2 sequences are MRHNA and SNTAGT. CDR3 nucleotide sequence: TGTGCCAGCAGACGGGACAGGGCGGATGGCTACACCTTC. Its translation: CASRRDRADGYTF.

The V and J genes are TRBV2 and TRBJ1-5; TRBD1 might be the D (6 bases). The CDR3 consists of 14 residues. CDR1 is SNHLY and CDR2 is FYNNEI in the germline V gene. Trimming cost V 3 bases and J 3 bases, with 9 bases left between them. The CDR3 coding sequence is TGTGCCAGCAGTGACAGGGGCCCCAATCAGCCCCAGCATTTT. Residues: CASSDRGPNQPQHF. The full variable domain, with the rest looked up from reference TRBV2 and TRBJ1-5, is EPEVTQTPSHQVTQMGQEVILRCVPISNHLYFYWYRQILGQKVEFLVSFYNNEISEKSEIFDDQFSVERPDGSNFTLKIRSTKLEDSAMYFCASSDRGPNQPQHFGDGTRLSIL.

The chain uses TRBV28 and TRBJ2-7; 9 nucleotides align to TRBD2. This CDR3 spans 18 amino acids. The V gene end was trimmed by 5 bases and the J gene end by 1 base; junction bases not matched to a gene: 15. Germline assignment: CDR1 MDHEN and CDR2 SYDVKM. CDR3 DNA sequence: TGTGCCAGCAGTGGGGGACCCCGAGGACTAGCGTCTTCCTACGAGCAGTACTTC. Translated, it gives CASSGGPRGLASSYEQYF.

As DNA, the CDR3 is TGCGCCAGCAACAGGGGGAACACCGGGGAGCTGTTTTTT. Residues: CASNRGNTGELFF. This chain uses TRBV5-1 with TRBJ2-2, with TRBD1 matching over 7 bases. The CDR3 is 13 residues long. With V trimmed by 6 bases and J by 1 base, 0 bases remained unmatched. Germline CDR1 and CDR2: SGHRS and YFSETQ.

The chain has TRBV27 and TRBJ2-7; 9 bases map to TRBD2. The germline V gene has CDR1 MNHEY and CDR2 SMNVEV (reference sequence). This CDR3 region has 16 residues. V dropped 5 bases and J dropped 3; count of bases not matched to a gene: 11. CDR3: CASSKTSGYTLYEQYF. The CDR3 DNA follows: TGTGCCAGCAGTAAAACTAGCGGGTACACCCTCTACGAGCAGTACTTC.

The CDR3 bases are TGTGCCAGCAGTTCCTCGACAGGGAAGAACACTGAAGCTTTCTTT. It is translated as CASSSSTGKNTEAFF. The V gene is TRBV6-5, the J gene TRBJ1-1, with 7 bases aligning to TRBD1. Germline assignment: CDR1 MNHEY and CDR2 SVGAGI. With 4 bases clipped from V and 1 base from J, the junction kept 6 bases outside the gene matches. This CDR3 has 15 residues.

The chain uses TRBV7-2 and TRBJ1-5, with no clear D. The germline V and J ends were trimmed by 0 bases and 3 bases, with 9 bases remaining between them. The CDR3 loop spans 15 amino acids. In germline, CDR1 is SGHTA, CDR2 FQGNSA. CDR3 coding DNA: TGTGCCAGCAGCTTAGCGCGGCAGTTCAATCAGCCCCAGCATTTT. As protein: CASSLARQFNQPQHF. Combining the CDR3 with reference TRBV7-2 and TRBJ1-5 gives the whole variable domain GAGVSQSPSNKVTEKGKDVELRCDPISGHTALYWYRQSLGQGLEFLIYFQGNSAPDKSGLPSDRFSAERTGGSVSTLTIQRTQQEDSAVYLCASSLARQFNQPQHFGDGTRLSIL.

This sequence joins TRBV6-5 and TRBJ1-3, with TRBD1 matching 7 bases. Germline CDR1 reads MNHEY; CDR2 reads SVGAGI. There are 15 residues in the CDR3. V gave up 0 bases and J gave up 8 bases; unmatched junction bases: 7. CDR3 DNA sequence: TGTGCCAGCAGTTACTCGAGGGAGGGGGCATACACCATATATTTT. It is translated as CASSYSREGAYTIYF.

This clone was recorded a few times. The chain couples TRBV11-2 to TRBJ1-2, with 8 bases that match TRBD1. V lost 7 bases, J lost 3 bases, and 13 bases stayed unmatched. Germline V gene sequence: CDR1 SGHAT, CDR2 FQNNGV. This CDR3 region has 16 residues. The CDR3 here is CASTRIRGRLDYGYTF. DNA for the CDR3: TGTGCCAGCACCCGAATCAGGGGGCGATTGGACTATGGCTACACCTTC.

J is TRBJ2-2 and V is TRBV5-1, with D unresolved. Germline loops: CDR1 SGHRS, CDR2 YFSETQ. The germline V and J ends were trimmed by 4 bases and 5 bases, with 12 bases remaining between them. The CDR3 spans 14 residues. In nucleotides, the CDR3 is TGCGCCAGCAGCCCAATAGGTGGAACCGGGGAGCTGTTTTTT. Its translation: CASSPIGGTGELFF.

The chain recombines TRBV30 with TRBJ2-7; D is possibly TRBD2 (5 bases). CDR1 GTSNPN and CDR2 SVGIG come from the germline V gene (reference sequence). V lost 0 bases, J lost 1 base, and 7 bases lay in between. This CDR3 has 13 residues. CDR3 bases: TGTGCCTGGAGTGTACGCGGGTCCTACGAGCAGTACTTC. Translation: CAWSVRGSYEQYF.

This clone was observed a handful of times. The CDR3 loop is CASSLAQGNTDTQYF. The DNA for the CDR3 is TGCGCCAGCAGCTTGGCCCAGGGAAACACAGATACGCAGTATTTT. The V gene is TRBV5-1, the J gene TRBJ2-3, with TRBD1 as a possible D gene (5 bases). V dropped 0 bases and J dropped 2 bases, with 10 bases sitting between them. This CDR3 comprises 15 residues. Germline assignment: CDR1 SGHRS and CDR2 YFSETQ.

The chain is built from TRBV6-1 and TRBJ2-7; 8 nucleotides match TRBD2. The germline V gene encodes CDR1 MNHNS and CDR2 SASEGT. The CDR3 length is 14 residues. V lost 2 bases to trimming and J lost 5 bases; unmatched junction nucleotides: 5. The CDR3, as DNA: TGTGCCAGCAGTGAATACGGGGGGGCGAACGAGCAGTACTTC. Its protein product is CASSEYGGANEQYF.

A remark on this clone: This CDR3 is also generated by other DNA sequences in the sample. The V gene is TRBV11-3, the J gene TRBJ2-1, with D perhaps matching TRBD1 (7 bases). V lost 0 bases and J 0 bases, leaving 15 bases between the germline ends. The CDR3 is 18 residues long. CDR1 is SGHNT and CDR2 is YENEEA in the germline V gene. The CDR3 DNA is TGTGCCAGCAGCTTAGATCAGGGGGGAAGCGGCTCCTACAATGAGCAGTTCTTC. It specifies CASSLDQGGSGSYNEQFF.

The V call is TRBV4-1, the J call TRBJ2-7; a weak D match, TRBD1 (5 bases). This CDR3 contains 18 residues. Trimming removed 0 bases from V and 1 base from J, with 19 bases in between. CDR1 MGHRA and CDR2 YSYEKL come from the germline V gene. The CDR3 DNA sequence: TGCGCCAGCAGCCAAGATCTATCAGGGCCCCCGAGTTCCTACGAGCAGTACTTC. The encoded protein is CASSQDLSGPPSSYEQYF.

The chain uses TRBV11-2 and TRBJ2-7; TRBD1 matches 7 bases. Trimming took 0 bases from V and 7 from J; bases not matched to a gene: 9. Germline V lookup: CDR1 SGHAT, CDR2 FQNNGV. The CDR3 totals 15 residues. In DNA form, the CDR3 reads TGTGCCAGCAGCTTAGAATTGACAGGGTTAAGGGAGCAGTACTTC. This codes for CASSLELTGLREQYF.

The rearrangement uses TRBV19 and TRBJ2-7; a weak D match, TRBD1 (6 bases). Germline V CDR1 and CDR2: LNHDA, SQIVND (reference sequence). This CDR3 region has 15 residues. V dropped 5 bases and J dropped 0 bases, with 14 bases sitting between them. This CDR3 is CASSPSRTASYEQYF. The DNA of the CDR3 is TGTGCCAGTAGTCCTAGTCGGACAGCCTCCTACGAGCAGTACTTC.